The 13 T cell receptor beta chains below come from one sample, sequenced in a study of T cell changes during pregnancy in multiple sclerosis. Only in-frame clones appear in the TCRdb table, and some are missing; sequencing was by immunoSEQ multiplex PCR. The data hold 65,000 to 95,000 clones, with approximately 89% observed a single time. Sequenced material: peripheral blood, taken before pregnancy. The source of these receptors is a female donor with multiple sclerosis, enrolled in a pregnancy study.

The chain recombines TRBV2 with TRBJ1-3; 7 bases match TRBD1. The germline CDR1 and CDR2 sequences are SNHLY and FYNNEI. CDR3 size: 15 residues. Trimming cost V 6 bases and J 1 base; bases outside gene matches: 6. For the CDR3, the DNA is TGTGCCAGCAGCTACGGGACAGATTCTGGAAACACCATATATTTT. Protein: CASSYGTDSGNTIYF. The full variable domain, rest sourced from reference TRBV2 and TRBJ1-3, is EPEVTQTPSHQVTQMGQEVILRCVPISNHLYFYWYRQILGQKVEFLVSFYNNEISEKSEIFDDQFSVERPDGSNFTLKIRSTKLEDSAMYFCASSYGTDSGNTIYFGEGSWLTVV.

The V and J genes are TRBV5-1 and TRBJ2-3; 11 bases fit TRBD2. CDR1 SGHRS and CDR2 YFSETQ come from the germline V gene. After removal of 4 bases from V and 1 base from J, the junction contained 5 bases not matched to a gene. The CDR3 loop spans 16 amino acids. The CDR3 here is CASSRGLADRTDTQYF. CDR3 nucleotide sequence: TGCGCCAGCAGCCGGGGACTAGCGGACCGCACAGATACGCAGTATTTT.

The chain carries TRBV9 and TRBJ1-2; 9 bases agree with TRBD1. The length of the CDR3 is 15 residues. CDR1 and CDR2 from the germline V gene are SGDLS and YYNGEE. The junction had 11 bases not matched to a gene; V was cut back by 3 bases and J by 8 bases. The CDR3 region has the DNA TGTGCCAGCAGCGCTCGACAGGGGGTTAGCCGAGGCTACACCTTC. This encodes CASSARQGVSRGYTF.

V usage is TRBV2 and J usage is TRBJ2-2; D is perhaps TRBD2 (6 bases). Germline loops: CDR1 SNHLY, CDR2 FYNNEI. The CDR3 has 16 residues. Trimming removed 2 bases from V and 1 base from J, with 11 bases in between. CDR3 sequence reads: CASSEREAQNTGELFF. DNA of the CDR3: TGTGCCAGCAGTGAAAGGGAGGCCCAGAACACCGGGGAGCTGTTTTTT.

The chain uses TRBV6-5 and TRBJ2-7, with 9 bases lining up with TRBD1. V lost 0 bases to trimming and J lost 6 bases; unmatched junction nucleotides: 6. CDR3 length equals 15 residues. Germline CDR1 reads MNHEY; CDR2 reads SVGAGI. In DNA form, the CDR3 reads TGTGCCAGCAGTTACTCCTGGACAGGGGACCTCGAGCAGTACTTC. Its translation is CASSYSWTGDLEQYF.

The table lists this clone with a few counts. CDR3 in amino acids: CASSLGQGQPQHF. CDR3 sequence (DNA): TGTGCCAGCAGCTTAGGGCAGGGGCAGCCCCAGCATTTT. This chain uses TRBV5-6 with TRBJ1-5, with D possibly TRBD1 on 6 matching bases. Germline lookup yields CDR1 SGHDT and CDR2 YYEEEE. This CDR3 is built from 13 residues. Trimming shortened V by 2 bases and J by 7 bases, and 10 bases separated the two germline ends. Filled out from reference TRBV5-6 and TRBJ1-5, the complete variable domain reads DAGVTQSPTHLIKTRGQQVTLRCSPKSGHDTVSWYQQALGQGPQFIFQYYEEEERQRGNFPDRFSGHQFPNYSSELNVNALLLGDSALYLCASSLGQGQPQHFGDGTRLSIL.

The chain employs TRBV5-1 and TRBJ2-1; 10 bases agree with TRBD2. Trimming cost V 0 bases and J 9 bases; bases outside gene matches: 9. Looked up from germline, CDR1 is SGHRS and CDR2 is YFSETQ. The CDR3 consists of 16 residues. The CDR3 DNA reads TGCGCCAGCAGCTTGGCCAGCGGGGGGGCTATTGGTGAGCAGTTCTTC. Amino acid sequence: CASSLASGGAIGEQFF.

The V gene is TRBV5-1, the J gene TRBJ1-2, with 7 bases identical to TRBD1. The CDR3 extends over 12 amino acids. V lost 4 bases, J lost 8 bases, and 5 bases stayed unmatched. In germline, CDR1 is SGHRS, CDR2 YFSETQ. The CDR3 reads CASSGPTGGYTF. The DNA of the CDR3 is TGCGCCAGCAGCGGCCCGACAGGGGGCTACACCTTC.

The chain uses TRBV9 and TRBJ1-2, with TRBD1 as a possible D gene (6 bases). The CDR3 loop spans 15 amino acids. V was trimmed by 2 bases and J by 7 bases, leaving 18 bases between them. The V gene's germline CDR1 is SGDLS and CDR2 YYNGEE. This CDR3 reads CASSVSGAGAGGYTF. CDR3 DNA: TGTGCCAGCAGCGTTTCCGGCGCAGGGGCCGGTGGCTACACCTTC.

This chain links TRBV19 with TRBJ2-1; 9 bases align to TRBD1. Germline loops: CDR1 LNHDA, CDR2 SQIVND (reference sequence). The CDR3 covers 16 residues. V trimming: 5 bases; J trimming: 7 bases; junction bases outside the gene matches: 12. The CDR3: CASSPGGDRALNEQFF. In DNA form, the CDR3 reads TGTGCCAGTAGTCCCGGAGGGGACAGGGCCCTTAATGAGCAGTTCTTC.

The chain employs TRBV18 and TRBJ1-6; no clear D. The CDR3 loop spans 16 amino acids. CDR1 is KGHSH, CDR2 LQKENI, per germline. V was clipped by 4 bases and J by 8 bases, with 18 bases between them. Written as DNA, the CDR3 is TGTGCCAGCTCACTCTCGAAATTCGGGGAGCATTCACCCCTCCACTTT. This codes for CASSLSKFGEHSPLHF.

The chain combines TRBV6-6 with TRBJ2-1, with TRBD2 matching 9 bases. The CDR3 has 15 residues. V shed 6 bases, J shed 9 bases, and the junction held 12 bases outside the gene matches. The germline V gene encodes CDR1 MNHNY and CDR2 SVGAGI (reference sequence). The CDR3: CASSPRAGGLGEQFF. In DNA form, the CDR3 reads TGTGCCAGCAGCCCTCGGGCGGGGGGGTTGGGTGAGCAGTTCTTC.

This clone has only one observation. V usage is TRBV30 and J usage is TRBJ2-1; TRBD1 aligns across 12 bases. This CDR3 is 14 amino acids long. Germline-derived CDR1 and CDR2 are GTSNPN and SVGIG (reference sequence). The junction had 7 bases not matched to a gene; V was cut back by 4 bases and J by 9 bases. Written as DNA, the CDR3 is TGTGCCTGGAACCGGGACAGGGGGCACGGTGAGCAGTTCTTC. Amino acids: CAWNRDRGHGEQFF.